This paragraph covers one T cell receptor beta chain sequence. Its antigen is currently not known. Within one base of it there is no much larger clone, and no base qualities were kept. In the ViraFEST assay, PBMC were stimulated with viral peptide pools, and TCR sequencing was then used to find antigen-specific CD4+ T cell clonotypes based on their expansion. After less than 13 days of culture, CD4+ T cells were isolated with the EasySep CD4+ T cell isolation kit. None of the healthy vaccine recipients had a prior SARS-CoV-2 infection, which was confirmed by nucleocapsid antibody tests that came back negative both before and after vaccination. Each well held around 1.9 million PBMC cultured in IMDM containing around 5% human AB serum, about 10 IU/ml IL-2 and gentamicin, along with roughly 10 ug/ml peptides. Half of the culture medium was replaced with fresh IL-2-containing medium on days 3 and 7. Unless otherwise noted, each peptide stimulation condition was cultured in triplicate wells. Using Ficoll-Paque Plus gradient centrifugation, PBMC were separated from whole blood and then either used fresh or cryopreserved at -140C. Overlapping peptide pools spanned the spike proteins of SARS-CoV-2 and the common cold coronaviruses HCoV-NL63, HCoV-OC43 and HCoV-229E. Genomic DNA was extracted from cultured CD4+ T cells with the QIAamp micro DNA kit.

At the junction V is shortened by 1 base and J by 7 bases; bases outside the gene matches: 3. CDR3 length: 15 amino acids, cysteine to phenylalanine. This entry keeps only the CDR3 DNA: 45 bases, framed from base 1. Via the germline V gene (reference sequence), CDR1 is SSHAT and CDR2 FNYEAQ. The sample comes from a study of vaccination effects on CD4 cells after COVID-19 (dated by TCRdb to 2021 to 2024). Background for the entire study: Participants received two doses of either the BNT162b2 or the mRNA-1273 mRNA SARS-CoV-2 vaccine. SARS-CoV-2 spike-specific CD4+ TCR repertoires from before and after mRNA vaccination were compared in COVID-19 convalescent patients and in infection-naive vaccine recipients. Altogether, some ten COVID-19 convalescent patients and several SARS-CoV-2-naive healthy vaccine recipients made up the full study. The Oncomine TCR Beta short-read assay on an Illumina iSeq 100 was used to sequence cultures from other donors in the study.

Here is what the overall study found, with its caveats: At late post-vaccination timepoints, both infection-induced and vaccine-induced clones showed marked clonal contraction, consistent with waning T cell responses. Only a small number of convalescent patients were included, and no early post-infection timepoints were available, which limited the study. Among healthy vaccine recipients, nearly all vaccine-induced clones were SARS-CoV-2 mono-reactive, and just 1 of 255 was cross-reactive with common cold coronaviruses.

The library was produced with the immunoSEQ multiplex PCR assay. DNA from the CD4+ T cells that had been cultured and isolated underwent TCR beta CDR3 sequencing. The authors' analysis ran thus. The analysis removed non-productive TCR sequences, trimmed reads to the CDR3 region, and retained only CDR3s that were 7 or more amino acids long. Antigen-specific clonotypes were identified with the MANAFEST web app by comparing expansion in peptide wells against reference cultures. To be called positive, a clone needed expansion at FDR<0.05 compared with the reference and with all other wells, an odds ratio greater than 5, and a frequency greater than 0.1% in two replicate wells. A clonotype was defined as cross-reactive if the clonotype was significantly expanded both in SARS-CoV-2 spike wells and in at least one common cold coronavirus spike condition. CDR3 similarity was assessed by Levenshtein distance with the stringdist R package, and unrooted trees were built with ape in R 3.6.1. TCRdb took this table from immuneACCESS and kept in-frame rearrangements with V and J called. Such tables lack part of the clones; where checked against another copy, unresolved V genes explain under half of the gap, and the rest is unexplained. That table supplies the V and J calls and clone size; D and trimming were determined from the DNA. The sample table holds under 70,000 clones, of which 75% were seen once. 3% to 4% of the sample goes to the ten largest clones.

Here the sequenced sample was CD4+ T cells from PBMCs cultured with HCoV-OC43 spike peptides, taken before COVID-19 vaccination. What the cell subset or site label conveys for this sample: HCoV-OC43 spike overlapping peptide pool stimulation. The chain couples TRBV7-7 to TRBJ2-1, with 11 middle bases fitting TRBD2. This clonotype was obtained from a human donor who received a COVID-19 vaccine. Here the CDR3 is given as CASSLVAGGPNEQFF. The DNA sequence is given as TGTGCCAGCAGCTTAGTAGCGGGGGGGCCAAATGAGCAGTTCTTC.